This T cell receptor beta chain was captured in a study of T cells in Graves' hyperthyroidism and ophthalmopathy. In the study overall: Peripheral blood draws took place at initial diagnosis, ahead of any treatment.

This clonotype has only a few counts. Amplification targeted TCR beta CDR3 regions from RNA transcripts. HTBI primers drove first-round RT-PCR of the TCR CDR3. Each CDR3 protein is one row after TCRdb ran MiXCR on the multiplex PCR reads. The data show more than 300,000 distinct CDR3 sequences, approximately 18% seen once. Uncontrolled infection, other autoimmune disease, pregnancy or lactation led to exclusion. Thyroid ultrasound, orbital computed tomography, clinical symptoms, and serum thyroxine and TRAb underpinned diagnoses. Initially, at the first diagnosis of hyperthyroidism and before any ophthalmopathy symptoms, blood was sampled. The V end was cut by 2 bases, the J end by 11 bases, with 14 bases between. The CDR3 is made up of 13 amino acids. CDR1 SGDLS and CDR2 YYNGEE come from the germline V gene.

Sequenced sample: blood. This rearrangement joins TRBV9 to TRBJ2-1, with a tentative D call TRBD2 (5 bases). The receptor comes from a woman in her 30s with Graves' hyperthyroidism that later progressed to Graves' ophthalmopathy. CDR3 in amino acids: CASSVTLSGKQFF. The CDR3 DNA follows: TGTGCCAGCAGCGTCACCCTCTCGGGGAAGCAGTTCTTC.